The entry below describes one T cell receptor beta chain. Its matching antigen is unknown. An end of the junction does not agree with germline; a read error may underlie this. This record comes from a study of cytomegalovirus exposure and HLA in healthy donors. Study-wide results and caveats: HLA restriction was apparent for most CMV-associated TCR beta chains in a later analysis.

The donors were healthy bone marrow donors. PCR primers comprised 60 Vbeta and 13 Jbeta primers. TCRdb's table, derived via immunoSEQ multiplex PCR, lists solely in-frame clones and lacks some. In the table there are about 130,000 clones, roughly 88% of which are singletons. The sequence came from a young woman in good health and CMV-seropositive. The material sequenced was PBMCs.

This chain's CDR3 is CSSSATGNEAFF. CDR3 sequence (DNA): TGTTCCAGCAGCGCTACAGGGAATGAAGCTTTCTTT. The J gene is TRBJ1-1, the V gene TRBV7-9, with D maybe TRBD1 (6 bases). The CDR3 length is 12 residues. Germline V CDR1 and CDR2: SEHNR, FQNEAQ (reference sequence). The full variable domain, its missing parts supplied by reference TRBV7-9 and TRBJ1-1, is DTGVSQNPRHKITKRGQNVTFRCDPISEHNRLYWYRQTLGQGPEFLTYFQNEAQLEKSRLLSDRFSAERPKGSFSTLEIQRTEQGDSAMYLCSSSATGNEAFFGQGTRLTVV.